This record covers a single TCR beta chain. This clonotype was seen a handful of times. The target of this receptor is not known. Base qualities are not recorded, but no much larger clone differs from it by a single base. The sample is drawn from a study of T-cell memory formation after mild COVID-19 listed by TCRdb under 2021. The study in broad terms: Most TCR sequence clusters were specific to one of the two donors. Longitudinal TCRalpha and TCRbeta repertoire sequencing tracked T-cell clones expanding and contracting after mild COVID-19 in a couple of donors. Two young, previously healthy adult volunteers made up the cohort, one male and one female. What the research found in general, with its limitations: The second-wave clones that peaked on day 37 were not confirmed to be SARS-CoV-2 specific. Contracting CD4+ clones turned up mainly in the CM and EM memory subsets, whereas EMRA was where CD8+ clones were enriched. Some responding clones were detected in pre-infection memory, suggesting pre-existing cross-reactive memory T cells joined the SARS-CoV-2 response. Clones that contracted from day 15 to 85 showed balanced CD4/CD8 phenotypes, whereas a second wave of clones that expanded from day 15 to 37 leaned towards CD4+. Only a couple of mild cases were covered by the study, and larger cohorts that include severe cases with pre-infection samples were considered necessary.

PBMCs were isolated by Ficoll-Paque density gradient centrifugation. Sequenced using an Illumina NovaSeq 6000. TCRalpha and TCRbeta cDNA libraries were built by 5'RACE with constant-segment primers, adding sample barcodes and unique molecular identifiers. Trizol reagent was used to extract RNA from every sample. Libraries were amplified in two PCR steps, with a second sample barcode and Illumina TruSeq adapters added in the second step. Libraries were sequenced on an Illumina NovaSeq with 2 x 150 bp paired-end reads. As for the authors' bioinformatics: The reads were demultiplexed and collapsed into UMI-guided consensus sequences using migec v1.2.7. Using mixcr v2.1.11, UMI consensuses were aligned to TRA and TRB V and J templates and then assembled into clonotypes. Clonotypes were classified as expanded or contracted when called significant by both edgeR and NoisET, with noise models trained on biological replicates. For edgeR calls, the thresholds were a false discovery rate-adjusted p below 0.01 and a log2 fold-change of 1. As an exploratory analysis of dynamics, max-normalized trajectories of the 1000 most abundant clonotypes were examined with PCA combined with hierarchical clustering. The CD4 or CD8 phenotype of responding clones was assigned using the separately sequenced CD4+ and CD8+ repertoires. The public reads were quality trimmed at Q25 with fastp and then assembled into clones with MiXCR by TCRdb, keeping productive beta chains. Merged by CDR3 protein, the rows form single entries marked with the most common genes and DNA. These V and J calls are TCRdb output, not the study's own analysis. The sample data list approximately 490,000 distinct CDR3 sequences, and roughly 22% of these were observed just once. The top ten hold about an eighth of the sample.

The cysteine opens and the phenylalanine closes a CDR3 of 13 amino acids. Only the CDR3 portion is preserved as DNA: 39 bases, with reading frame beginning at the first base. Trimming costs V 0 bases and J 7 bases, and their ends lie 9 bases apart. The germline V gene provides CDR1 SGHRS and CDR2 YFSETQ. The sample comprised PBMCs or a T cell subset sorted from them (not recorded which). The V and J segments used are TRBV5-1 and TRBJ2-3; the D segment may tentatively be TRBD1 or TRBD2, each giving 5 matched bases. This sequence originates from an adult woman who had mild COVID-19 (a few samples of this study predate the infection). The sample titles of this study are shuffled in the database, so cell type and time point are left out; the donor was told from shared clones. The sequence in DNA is TGCGCCAGCAGCTTGGGTGGGGACCATACGCAGTATTTT. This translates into CASSLGGDHTQYF.